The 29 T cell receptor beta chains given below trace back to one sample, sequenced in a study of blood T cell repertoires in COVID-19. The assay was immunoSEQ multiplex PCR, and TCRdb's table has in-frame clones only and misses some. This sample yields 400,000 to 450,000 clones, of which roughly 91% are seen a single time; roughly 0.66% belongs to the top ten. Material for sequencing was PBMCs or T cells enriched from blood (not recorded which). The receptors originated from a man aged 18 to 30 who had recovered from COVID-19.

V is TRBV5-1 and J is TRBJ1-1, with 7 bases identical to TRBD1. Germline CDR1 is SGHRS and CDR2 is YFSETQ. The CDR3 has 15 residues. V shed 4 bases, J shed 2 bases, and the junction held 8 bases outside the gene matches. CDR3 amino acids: CASSPAGQSNTEAFF. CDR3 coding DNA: TGCGCCAGCAGCCCGGCGGGACAGAGTAACACTGAAGCTTTCTTT.

The CDR3 sequence is CASSLGAREAFF. In nucleotides, the CDR3 is TGCGCCAGCAGCTTGGGCGCACGTGAAGCTTTCTTT. The chain joins TRBV5-1 to TRBJ1-1; D is ambiguous. V was shortened by 0 bases and J by 7 bases, with 7 bases between the two germline ends. The CDR3 runs 12 residues. The V gene's germline CDR1 is SGHRS and CDR2 YFSETQ.

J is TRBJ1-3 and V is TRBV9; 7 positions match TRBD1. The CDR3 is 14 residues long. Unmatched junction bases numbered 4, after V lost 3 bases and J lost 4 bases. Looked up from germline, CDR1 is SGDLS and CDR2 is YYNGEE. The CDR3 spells CASSEGGLGNTIYF. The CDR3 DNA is TGTGCCAGCAGCGAAGGGGGCCTCGGAAACACCATATATTTT.

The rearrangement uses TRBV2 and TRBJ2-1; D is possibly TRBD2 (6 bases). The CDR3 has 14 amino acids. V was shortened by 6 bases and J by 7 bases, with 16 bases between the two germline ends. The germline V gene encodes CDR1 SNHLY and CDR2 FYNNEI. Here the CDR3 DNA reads TGTGCCAGCAGGGCTAGGACTACAAATAATGAGCAGTTCTTC. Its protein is CASRARTTNNEQFF.

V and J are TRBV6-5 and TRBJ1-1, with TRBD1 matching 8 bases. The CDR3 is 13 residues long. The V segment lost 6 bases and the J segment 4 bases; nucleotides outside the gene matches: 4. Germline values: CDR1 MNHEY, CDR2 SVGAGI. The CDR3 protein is CASRSGTGTEAFF. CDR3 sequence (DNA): TGTGCCAGCAGATCCGGGACAGGCACTGAAGCTTTCTTT.

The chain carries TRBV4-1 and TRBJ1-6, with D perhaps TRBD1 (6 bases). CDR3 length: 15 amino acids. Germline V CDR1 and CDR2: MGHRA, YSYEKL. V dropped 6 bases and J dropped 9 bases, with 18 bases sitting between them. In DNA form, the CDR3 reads TGCGCCAGCAGTCTCGAACAGGGACCGGGTTCACCCCTCCACTTT. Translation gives CASSLEQGPGSPLHF.

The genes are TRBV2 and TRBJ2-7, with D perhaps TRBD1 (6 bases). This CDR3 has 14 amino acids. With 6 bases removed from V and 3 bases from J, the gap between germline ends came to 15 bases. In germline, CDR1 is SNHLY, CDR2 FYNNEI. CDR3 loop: CASSKEGGVYEQYF. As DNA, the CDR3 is TGTGCCAGCAGCAAAGAAGGGGGAGTCTACGAGCAGTACTTC.

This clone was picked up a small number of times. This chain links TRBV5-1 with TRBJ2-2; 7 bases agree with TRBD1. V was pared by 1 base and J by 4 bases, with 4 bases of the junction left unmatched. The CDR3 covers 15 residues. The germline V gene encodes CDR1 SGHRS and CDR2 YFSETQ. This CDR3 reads CASSLKAGGTGELFF. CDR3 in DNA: TGCGCCAGCAGCTTGAAGGCAGGGGGCACCGGGGAGCTGTTTTTT.

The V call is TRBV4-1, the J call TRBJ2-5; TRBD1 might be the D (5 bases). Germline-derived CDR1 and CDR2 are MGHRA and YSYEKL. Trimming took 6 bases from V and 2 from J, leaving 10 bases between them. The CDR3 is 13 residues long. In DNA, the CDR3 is TGCGCCAGCAGTTCAGGGTTACAAGAGACCCAGTACTTC. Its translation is CASSSGLQETQYF.

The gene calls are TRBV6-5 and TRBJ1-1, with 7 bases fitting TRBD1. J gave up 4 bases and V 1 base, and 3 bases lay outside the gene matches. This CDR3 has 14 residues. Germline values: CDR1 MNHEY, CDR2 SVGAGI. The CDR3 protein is CASSYLAGGTEAFF. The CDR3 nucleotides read TGTGCCAGCAGTTACTTGGCAGGGGGCACTGAAGCTTTCTTT.

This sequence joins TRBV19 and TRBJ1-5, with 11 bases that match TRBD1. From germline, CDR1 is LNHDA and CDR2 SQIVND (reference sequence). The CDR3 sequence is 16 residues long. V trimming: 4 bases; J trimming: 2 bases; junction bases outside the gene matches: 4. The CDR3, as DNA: TGTGCCAGTAGTAGGAGGGACAGGGGGGGCAATCAGCCCCAGCATTTT. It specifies CASSRRDRGGNQPQHF.

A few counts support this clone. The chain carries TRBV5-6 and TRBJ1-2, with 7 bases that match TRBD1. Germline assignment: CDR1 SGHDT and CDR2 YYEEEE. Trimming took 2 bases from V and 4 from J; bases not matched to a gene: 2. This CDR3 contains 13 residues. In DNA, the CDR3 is TGTGCCAGCAGCTTAGACAGGGTCTATGGCTACACCTTC. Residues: CASSLDRVYGYTF.

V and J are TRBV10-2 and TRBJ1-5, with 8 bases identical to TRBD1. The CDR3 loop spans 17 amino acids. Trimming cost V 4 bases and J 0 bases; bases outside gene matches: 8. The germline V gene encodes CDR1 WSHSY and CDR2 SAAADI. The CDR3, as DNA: TGCGCCAGCAGTGGGACAGGGAGAGAGTATAGCAATCAGCCCCAGCATTTT. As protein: CASSGTGREYSNQPQHF.

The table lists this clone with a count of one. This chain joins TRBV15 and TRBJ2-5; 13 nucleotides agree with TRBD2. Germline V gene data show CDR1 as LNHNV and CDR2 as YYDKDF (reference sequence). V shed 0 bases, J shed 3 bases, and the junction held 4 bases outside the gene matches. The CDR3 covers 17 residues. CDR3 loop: CATSRDGLAGVEETQYF. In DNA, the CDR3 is TGTGCCACCAGCAGAGACGGACTAGCGGGGGTGGAAGAGACCCAGTACTTC.

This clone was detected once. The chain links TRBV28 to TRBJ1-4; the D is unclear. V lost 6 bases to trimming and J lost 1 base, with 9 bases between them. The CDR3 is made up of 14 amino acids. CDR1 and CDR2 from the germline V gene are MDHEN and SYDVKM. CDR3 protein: CASSLIRTNEKLFF. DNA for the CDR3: TGTGCCAGCAGCCTTATCCGAACTAATGAAAAACTGTTTTTT.

In DNA, the CDR3 is TGTGCCAGCAGCATGGGACTAGCGGGGATCACAGATACGCAGTATTTT. This translates into CASSMGLAGITDTQYF. The chain uses TRBV11-3 and TRBJ2-3; 13 bases agree with TRBD2. V lost 5 bases, J lost 2 bases, and 4 bases stayed unmatched. The CDR3 totals 16 residues. Germline V gives CDR1 SGHNT, CDR2 YENEEA.

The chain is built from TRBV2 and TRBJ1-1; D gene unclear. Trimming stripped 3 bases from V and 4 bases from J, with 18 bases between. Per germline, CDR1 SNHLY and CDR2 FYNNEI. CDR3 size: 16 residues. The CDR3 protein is CASSESGTDMITEAFF. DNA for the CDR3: TGTGCCAGCAGTGAGTCGGGTACTGATATGATCACTGAAGCTTTCTTT.

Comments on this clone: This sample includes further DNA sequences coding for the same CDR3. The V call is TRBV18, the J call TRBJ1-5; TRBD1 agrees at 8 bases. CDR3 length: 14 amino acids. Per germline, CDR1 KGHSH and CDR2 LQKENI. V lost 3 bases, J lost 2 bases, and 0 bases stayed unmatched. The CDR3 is CASSPGQGNQPQHF. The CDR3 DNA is TGTGCCAGCTCACCGGGACAGGGCAATCAGCCCCAGCATTTT.

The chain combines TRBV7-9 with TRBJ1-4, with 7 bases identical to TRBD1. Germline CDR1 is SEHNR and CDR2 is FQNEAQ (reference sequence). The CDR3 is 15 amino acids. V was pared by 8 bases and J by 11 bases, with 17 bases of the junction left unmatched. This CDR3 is CASSLTGTAPLKLFF. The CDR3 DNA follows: TGTGCCAGCTCTCTTACCGGGACAGCCCCCCTGAAACTGTTTTTT.

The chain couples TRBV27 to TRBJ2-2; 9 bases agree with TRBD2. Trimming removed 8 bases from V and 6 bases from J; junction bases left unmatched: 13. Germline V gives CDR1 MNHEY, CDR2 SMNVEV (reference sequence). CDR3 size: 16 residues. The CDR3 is CASGYPTAGGSGELFF. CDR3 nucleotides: TGTGCCAGCGGATATCCGACAGCGGGGGGTTCCGGGGAGCTGTTTTTT.

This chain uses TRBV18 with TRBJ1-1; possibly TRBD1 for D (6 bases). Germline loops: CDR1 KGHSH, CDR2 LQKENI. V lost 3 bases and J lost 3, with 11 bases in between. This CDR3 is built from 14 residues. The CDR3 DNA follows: TGTGCCAGCTCACCGCGGACAGATTACACTGAAGCTTTCTTT. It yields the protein CASSPRTDYTEAFF.

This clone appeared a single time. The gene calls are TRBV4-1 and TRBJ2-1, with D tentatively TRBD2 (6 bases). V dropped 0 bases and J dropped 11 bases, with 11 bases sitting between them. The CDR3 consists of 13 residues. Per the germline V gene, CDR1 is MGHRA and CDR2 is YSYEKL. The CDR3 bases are TGCGCCAGCAGCCAAGACGGAGGACTACAGCAGTTCTTC. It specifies CASSQDGGLQQFF.

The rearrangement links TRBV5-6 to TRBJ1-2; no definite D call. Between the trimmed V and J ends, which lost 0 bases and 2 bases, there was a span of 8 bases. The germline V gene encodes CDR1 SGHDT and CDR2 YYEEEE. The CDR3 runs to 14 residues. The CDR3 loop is CASSLGSQNYGYTF. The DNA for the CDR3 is TGTGCCAGCAGCTTGGGAAGTCAGAACTATGGCTACACCTTC.

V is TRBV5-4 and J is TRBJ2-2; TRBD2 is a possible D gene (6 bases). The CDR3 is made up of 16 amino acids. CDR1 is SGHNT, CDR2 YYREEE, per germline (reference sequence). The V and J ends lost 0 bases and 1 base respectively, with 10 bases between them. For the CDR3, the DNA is TGTGCCAGCAGCTTGGGCGGGGCCCTGAACACCGGGGAGCTGTTTTTT. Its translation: CASSLGGALNTGELFF.

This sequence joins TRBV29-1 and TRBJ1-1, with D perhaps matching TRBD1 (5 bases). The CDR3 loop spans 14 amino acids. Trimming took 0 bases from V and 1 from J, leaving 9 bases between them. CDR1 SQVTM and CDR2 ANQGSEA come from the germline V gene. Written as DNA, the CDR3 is TGCAGCGTTGAAGACGGACACCAGAACACTGAAGCTTTCTTT. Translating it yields CSVEDGHQNTEAFF.

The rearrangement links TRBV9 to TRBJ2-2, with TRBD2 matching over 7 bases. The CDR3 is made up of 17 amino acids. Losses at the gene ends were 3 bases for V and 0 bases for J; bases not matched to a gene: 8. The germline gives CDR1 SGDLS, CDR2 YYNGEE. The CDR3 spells CASSASRLAANTGELFF. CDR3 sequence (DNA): TGTGCCAGCAGCGCGTCCCGACTAGCAGCGAACACCGGGGAGCTGTTTTTT.

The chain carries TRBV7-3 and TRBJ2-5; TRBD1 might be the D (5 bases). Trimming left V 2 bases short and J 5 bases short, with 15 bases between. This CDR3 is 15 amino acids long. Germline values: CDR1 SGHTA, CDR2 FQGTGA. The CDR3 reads CASSLLGQPGETQYF. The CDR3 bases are TGTGCCAGCAGCTTACTCGGACAACCCGGGGAGACCCAGTACTTC.

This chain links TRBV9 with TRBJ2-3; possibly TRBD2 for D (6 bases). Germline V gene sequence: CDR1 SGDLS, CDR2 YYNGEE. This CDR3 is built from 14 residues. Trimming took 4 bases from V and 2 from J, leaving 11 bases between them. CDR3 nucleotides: TGTGCCAGCAGCCGGGGGTTTAACACAGATACGCAGTATTTT. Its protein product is CASSRGFNTDTQYF.

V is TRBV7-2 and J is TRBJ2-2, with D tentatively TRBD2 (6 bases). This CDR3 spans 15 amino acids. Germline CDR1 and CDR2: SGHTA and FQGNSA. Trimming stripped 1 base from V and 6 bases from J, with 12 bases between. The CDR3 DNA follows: TGTGCCAGCAGCTTAGACCCGACTAGTCCCGGGGAGCTGTTTTTT. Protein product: CASSLDPTSPGELFF. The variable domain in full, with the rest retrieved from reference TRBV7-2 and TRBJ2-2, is GAGVSQSPSNKVTEKGKDVELRCDPISGHTALYWYRQSLGQGLEFLIYFQGNSAPDKSGLPSDRFSAERTGGSVSTLTIQRTQQEDSAVYLCASSLDPTSPGELFFGEGSRLTVL.